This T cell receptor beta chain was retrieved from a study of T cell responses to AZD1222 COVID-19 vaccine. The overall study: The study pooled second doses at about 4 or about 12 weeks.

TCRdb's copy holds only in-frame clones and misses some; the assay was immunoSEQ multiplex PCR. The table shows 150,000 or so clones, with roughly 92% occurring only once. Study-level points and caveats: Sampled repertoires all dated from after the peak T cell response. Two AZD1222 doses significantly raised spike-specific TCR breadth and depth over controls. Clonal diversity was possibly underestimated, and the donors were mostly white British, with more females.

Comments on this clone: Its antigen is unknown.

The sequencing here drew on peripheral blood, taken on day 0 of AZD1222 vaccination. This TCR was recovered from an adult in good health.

CDR3 region: CASSQDPGRHYEQYF. CDR3 sequence (DNA): TGTGCCAGCAGCCAAGATCCAGGGAGGCACTACGAGCAGTACTTC. V is TRBV4-2 and J is TRBJ2-7; TRBD2 might be the D (6 bases). V dropped 0 bases and J dropped 3 bases, with 12 bases sitting between them. Germline values: CDR1 LGHNA, CDR2 YNFKEQ. The CDR3 runs to 15 residues.